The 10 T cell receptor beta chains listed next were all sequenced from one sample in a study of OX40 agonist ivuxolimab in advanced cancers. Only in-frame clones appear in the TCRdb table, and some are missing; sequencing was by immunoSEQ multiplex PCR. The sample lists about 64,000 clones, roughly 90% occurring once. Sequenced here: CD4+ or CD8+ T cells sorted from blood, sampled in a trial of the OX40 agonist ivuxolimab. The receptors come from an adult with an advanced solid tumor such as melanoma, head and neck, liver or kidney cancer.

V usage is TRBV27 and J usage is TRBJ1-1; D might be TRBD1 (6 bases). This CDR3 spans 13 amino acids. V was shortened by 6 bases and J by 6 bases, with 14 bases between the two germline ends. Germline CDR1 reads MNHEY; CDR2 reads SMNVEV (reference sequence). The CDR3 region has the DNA TGTGCCAGCAGCTCCGACAGGAGATCTGAAGCTTTCTTT. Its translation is CASSSDRRSEAFF.

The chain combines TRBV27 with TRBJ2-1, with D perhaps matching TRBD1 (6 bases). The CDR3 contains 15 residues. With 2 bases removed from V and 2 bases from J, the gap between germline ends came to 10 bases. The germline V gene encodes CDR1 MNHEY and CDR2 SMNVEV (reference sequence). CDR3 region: CASSLQGITYNEQFF. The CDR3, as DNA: TGTGCCAGCAGTTTACAGGGGATCACCTACAATGAGCAGTTCTTC.

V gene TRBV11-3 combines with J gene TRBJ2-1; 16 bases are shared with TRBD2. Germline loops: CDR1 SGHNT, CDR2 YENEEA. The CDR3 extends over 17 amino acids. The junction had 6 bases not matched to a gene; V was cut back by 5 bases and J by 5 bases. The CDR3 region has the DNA TGTGCCAGCAGCCCACCGGGACTAGCGGGAGGGCACAATGAGCAGTTCTTC. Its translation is CASSPPGLAGGHNEQFF.

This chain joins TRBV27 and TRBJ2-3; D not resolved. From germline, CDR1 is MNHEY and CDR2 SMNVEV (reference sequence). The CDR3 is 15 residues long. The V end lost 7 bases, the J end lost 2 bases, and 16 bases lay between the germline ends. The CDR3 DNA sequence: TGTGCCAGCACCTCATTTGATCGTTACACAGATACGCAGTATTTT. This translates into CASTSFDRYTDTQYF.

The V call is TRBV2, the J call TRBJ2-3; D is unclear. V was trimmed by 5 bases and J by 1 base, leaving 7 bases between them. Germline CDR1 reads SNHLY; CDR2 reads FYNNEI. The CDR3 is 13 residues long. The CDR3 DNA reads TGTGCCAGCAGTCGAGACCGCACAGATACGCAGTATTTT. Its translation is CASSRDRTDTQYF. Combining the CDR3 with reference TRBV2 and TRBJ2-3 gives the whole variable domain EPEVTQTPSHQVTQMGQEVILRCVPISNHLYFYWYRQILGQKVEFLVSFYNNEISEKSEIFDDQFSVERPDGSNFTLKIRSTKLEDSAMYFCASSRDRTDTQYFGPGTRLTVL.

This chain's CDR3 is CASNPSTGTEAFF. The CDR3 nucleotides read TGTGCCAGCAATCCTTCGACAGGGACTGAAGCTTTCTTT. This rearrangement joins TRBV6-5 to TRBJ1-1; 7 nucleotides line up with TRBD1. V dropped 7 bases and J dropped 5; count of bases not matched to a gene: 7. Germline V CDR1 and CDR2: MNHEY, SVGAGI. The CDR3 length is 13 residues.

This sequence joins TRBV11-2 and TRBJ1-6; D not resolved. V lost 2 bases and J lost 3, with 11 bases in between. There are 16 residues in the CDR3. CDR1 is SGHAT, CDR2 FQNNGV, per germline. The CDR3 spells CASSLMSLNYNSPLHF. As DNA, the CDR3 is TGTGCCAGCAGCTTAATGAGCCTGAACTATAATTCACCCCTCCACTTT.

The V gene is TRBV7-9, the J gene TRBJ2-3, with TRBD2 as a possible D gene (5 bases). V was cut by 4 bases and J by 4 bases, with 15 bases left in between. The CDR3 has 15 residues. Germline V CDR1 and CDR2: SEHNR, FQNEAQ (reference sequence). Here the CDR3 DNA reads TGTGCCAGCAGCTCCCTTTCGGGGAAAGCAGATACGCAGTATTTT. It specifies CASSSLSGKADTQYF.

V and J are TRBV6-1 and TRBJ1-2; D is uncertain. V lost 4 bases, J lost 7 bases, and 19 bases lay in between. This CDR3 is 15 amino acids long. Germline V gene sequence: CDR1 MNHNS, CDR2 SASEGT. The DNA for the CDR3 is TGTGCCAGCAGTGCCCACTCGGACCTCGCAAGTGGCTACACCTTC. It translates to CASSAHSDLASGYTF.

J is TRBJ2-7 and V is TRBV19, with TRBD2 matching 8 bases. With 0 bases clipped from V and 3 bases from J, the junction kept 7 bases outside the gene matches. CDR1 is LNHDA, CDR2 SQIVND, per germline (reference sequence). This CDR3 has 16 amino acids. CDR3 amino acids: CASSIESAGGGYEQYF. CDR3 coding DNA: TGTGCCAGTAGTATAGAATCGGCGGGAGGTGGCTACGAGCAGTACTTC.